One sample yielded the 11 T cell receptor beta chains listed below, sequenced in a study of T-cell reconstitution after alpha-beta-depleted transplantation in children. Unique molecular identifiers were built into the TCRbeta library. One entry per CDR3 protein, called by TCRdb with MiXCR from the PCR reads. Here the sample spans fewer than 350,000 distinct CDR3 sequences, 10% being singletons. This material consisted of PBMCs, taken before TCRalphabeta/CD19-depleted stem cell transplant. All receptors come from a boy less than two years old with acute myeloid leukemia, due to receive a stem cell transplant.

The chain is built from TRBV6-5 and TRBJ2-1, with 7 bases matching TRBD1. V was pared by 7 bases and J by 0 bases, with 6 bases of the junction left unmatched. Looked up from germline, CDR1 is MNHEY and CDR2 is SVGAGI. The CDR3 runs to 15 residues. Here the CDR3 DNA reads TGTGCCAGCAACAGGGGAAAAAGCTCCTACAATGAGCAGTTCTTC. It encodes CASNRGKSSYNEQFF.

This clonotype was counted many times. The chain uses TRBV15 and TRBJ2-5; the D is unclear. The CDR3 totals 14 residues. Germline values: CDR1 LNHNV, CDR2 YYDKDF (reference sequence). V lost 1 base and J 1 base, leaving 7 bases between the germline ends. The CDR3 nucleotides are TGTGCCACCAGCAGAGTTGGTGGCCAAGAGACCCAGTACTTC. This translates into CATSRVGGQETQYF.

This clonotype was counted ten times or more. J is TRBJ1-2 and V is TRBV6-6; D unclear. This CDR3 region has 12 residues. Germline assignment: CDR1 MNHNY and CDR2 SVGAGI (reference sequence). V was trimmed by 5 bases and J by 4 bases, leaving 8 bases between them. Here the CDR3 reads CASSPGIYGYTF. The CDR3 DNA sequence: TGTGCCAGCAGTCCGGGAATCTATGGCTACACCTTC.

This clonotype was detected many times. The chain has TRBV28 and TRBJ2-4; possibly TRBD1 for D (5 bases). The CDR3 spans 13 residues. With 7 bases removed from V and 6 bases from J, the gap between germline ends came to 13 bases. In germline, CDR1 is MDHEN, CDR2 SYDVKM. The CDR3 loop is CASTWGRGNIQYF. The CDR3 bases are TGTGCCAGCACCTGGGGCAGAGGAAACATTCAGTACTTC.

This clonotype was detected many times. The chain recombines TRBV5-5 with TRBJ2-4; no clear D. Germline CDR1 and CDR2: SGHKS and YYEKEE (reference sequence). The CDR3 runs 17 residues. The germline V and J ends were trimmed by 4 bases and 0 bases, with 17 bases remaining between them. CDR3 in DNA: TGTGCCAGCAGCATACGCACCCGGACGGGAGCCAAAAACATTCAGTACTTC. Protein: CASSIRTRTGAKNIQYF.

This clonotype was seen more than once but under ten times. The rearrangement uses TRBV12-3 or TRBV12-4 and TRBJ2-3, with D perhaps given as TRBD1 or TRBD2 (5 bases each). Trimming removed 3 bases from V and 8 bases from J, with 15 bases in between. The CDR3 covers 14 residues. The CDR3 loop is CASSFVGEGGTQYF. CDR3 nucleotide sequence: TGTGCCAGCAGTTTTGTAGGGGAAGGAGGTACGCAGTATTTT.

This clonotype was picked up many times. The CDR3 protein is CASSVSSGAAYEQYF. The CDR3 DNA follows: TGTGCCAGCAGCGTATCCAGCGGGGCCGCCTACGAGCAGTACTTC. The chain uses TRBV9 and TRBJ2-7; 7 bases match TRBD2. V dropped 1 base and J dropped 2; count of bases not matched to a gene: 6. The CDR3 length is 15 residues. From germline, CDR1 is SGDLS and CDR2 YYNGEE.

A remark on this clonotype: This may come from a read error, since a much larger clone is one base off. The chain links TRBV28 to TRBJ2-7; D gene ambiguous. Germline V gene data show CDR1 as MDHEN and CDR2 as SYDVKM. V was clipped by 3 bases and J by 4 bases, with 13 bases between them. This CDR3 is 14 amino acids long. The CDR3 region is CASSFYGVAYEQYF. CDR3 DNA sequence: TGTGCCAGCAGTTTCTATGGGGTAGCATACGAGCAGTACTTC. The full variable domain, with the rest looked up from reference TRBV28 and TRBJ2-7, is DVKVTQSSRYLVKRTGEKVFLECVQDMDHENMFWYRQDPGLGLRLIYFSYDVKMKEKGDIPEGYSVSREKKERFSLILESASTNQTSMYLCASSFYGVAYEQYFGPGTRLTVT.

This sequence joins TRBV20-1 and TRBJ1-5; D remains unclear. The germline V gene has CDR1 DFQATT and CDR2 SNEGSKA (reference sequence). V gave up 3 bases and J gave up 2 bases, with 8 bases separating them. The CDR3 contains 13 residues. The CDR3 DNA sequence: TGCAGTGCTAGTCGGGTGGGCAATCAGCCCCAGCATTTT. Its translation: CSASRVGNQPQHF.

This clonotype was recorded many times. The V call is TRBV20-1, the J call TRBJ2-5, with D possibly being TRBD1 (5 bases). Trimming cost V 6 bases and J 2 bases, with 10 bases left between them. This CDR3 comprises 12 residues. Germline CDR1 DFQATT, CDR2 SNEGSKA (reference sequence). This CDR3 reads CSALRTQETQYF. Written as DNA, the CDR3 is TGCAGTGCCCTCCGGACACAAGAGACCCAGTACTTC.

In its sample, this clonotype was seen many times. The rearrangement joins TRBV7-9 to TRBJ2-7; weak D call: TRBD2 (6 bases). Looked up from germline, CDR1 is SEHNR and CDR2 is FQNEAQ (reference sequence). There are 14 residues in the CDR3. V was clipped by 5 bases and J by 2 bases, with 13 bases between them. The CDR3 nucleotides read TGTGCCAGCAGCACTCCCGGGAGCCCCTACGAGCAGTACTTC. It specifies CASSTPGSPYEQYF.